The entry below gives a single T cell receptor beta chain sequence along with its context. What it recognizes is unknown. Cells were stimulated with overlapping HIV-1 Gag 15-mer peptides. Sorting of responding CD4+ T cells relied on upregulated CD40 ligand together with CD69. The data derive from a study of persistence of HIV-infected CD4 T cells. This was the immunoSEQ version 4 assay in survey mode. The method was immunoSEQ multiplex PCR; TCRdb's version includes in-frame clones alone and lacks a portion of them. The table has roughly 25,000 clones, roughly 70% seen once. The CDR3 is 11 residues long. Germline V gene sequence: CDR1 DFQATT, CDR2 SNEGSKA (reference sequence). V was clipped by 8 bases and J by 9 bases, with 14 bases between them.

This rearrangement joins TRBV20-1 to TRBJ2-1; D not certain. The clonotype was recovered from an adult man with HIV who was CMV-seropositive. Material: CD4+ T cells sorted from PBMCs after approximately 19-hour stimulation, obtained from a patient who received antiretroviral therapy. This CDR3 reads CSPRVGLEQFF. The CDR3 DNA follows: TGCAGTCCAAGGGTAGGGCTTGAGCAGTTCTTC.